Each of the 31 T cell receptor beta chains below was sequenced from the same sample in a study of shared clonotypes between healthy human individuals. The assay was immunoSEQ multiplex PCR, and TCRdb's table has in-frame clones only and misses some. The repertoire holds about 330,000 clones, with approximately 79% as singletons. Input material: memory CD4+ T cells sorted from blood. Subset denoted: CD45RA-negative fraction. Receptors originate from a man aged 25 to 45 in good health.

The V gene is TRBV2, the J gene TRBJ2-2; D is unresolved. The V end lost 5 bases, the J end lost 7 bases, and 11 bases lay between the germline ends. The length of the CDR3 is 13 residues. Germline CDR1 reads SNHLY; CDR2 reads FYNNEI. The DNA of the CDR3 is TGTGCCAGCAGTATGATACGGAGCGGGGAGCTGTTTTTT. Amino acids: CASSMIRSGELFF.

This clone was counted a few times. This chain uses TRBV7-9 with TRBJ2-3; D gene uncertain. This CDR3 is built from 15 residues. From germline, CDR1 is SEHNR and CDR2 FQNEAQ (reference sequence). V was cut by 4 bases and J by 4 bases, with 15 bases left in between. The CDR3 region has the DNA TGTGCCAGCAGCTCCGTAGCTAGATACGCAGATACGCAGTATTTT. Translated, it gives CASSSVARYADTQYF.

The chain carries TRBV28 and TRBJ1-3; D perhaps matches TRBD1 (5 bases). In germline, CDR1 is MDHEN, CDR2 SYDVKM. The CDR3 sequence is 15 residues long. The ends were cut back, 6 bases at V and 5 bases at J, with 17 bases in the middle. CDR3 protein: CASSPFQGDRNTIYF. In DNA, the CDR3 is TGTGCCAGCAGCCCCTTTCAAGGGGATAGAAACACCATATATTTT.

The V and J genes are TRBV6-1 and TRBJ2-7, with no clear D. CDR3 length: 11 amino acids. V was trimmed by 1 base and J by 4 bases, leaving 2 bases between them. The germline V gene encodes CDR1 MNHNS and CDR2 SASEGT. This chain's CDR3 is CASSEGYEQYF. CDR3 DNA: TGTGCCAGCAGTGAAGGATACGAGCAGTACTTC.

The table lists this clone with a count of one. The V and J genes are TRBV6-6 and TRBJ2-3, with TRBD2 matching over 8 bases. After removal of 2 bases from V and 2 bases from J, the junction contained 6 bases not matched to a gene. The CDR3 length is 16 residues. CDR1 and CDR2 from the germline V gene are MNHNY and SVGAGI (reference sequence). CDR3 in amino acids: CASSYRPAGDTDTQYF. In DNA form, the CDR3 reads TGTGCCAGCAGTTACCGCCCAGCGGGAGACACAGATACGCAGTATTTT.

The rearrangement joins TRBV27 to TRBJ2-3; D is undetermined. The length of the CDR3 is 14 residues. The germline V and J ends were trimmed by 7 bases and 5 bases, with 16 bases remaining between them. Germline CDR1 reads MNHEY; CDR2 reads SMNVEV (reference sequence). CDR3 bases: TGTGCCAGCAAAAGTTACGCCGGTGGAGATACGCAGTATTTT. It specifies CASKSYAGGDTQYF.

The chain employs TRBV28 and TRBJ1-2; D uncertain. The CDR3 is 11 residues long. Trimming took off 4 bases at V and 6 bases at J, with 6 bases between the two ends. Germline CDR1 and CDR2: MDHEN and SYDVKM. The CDR3 DNA sequence: TGTGCCAGCAGTTCGGCGGATGGCTACACCTTC. It yields the protein CASSSADGYTF.

The CDR3 DNA follows: TGCAGCGTGTGGGGACTAGCGGAGACAAGCTCCTACAATGAGCAGTTCTTC. It yields the protein CSVWGLAETSSYNEQFF. This chain connects TRBV29-1 to TRBJ2-1, with TRBD2 identical over 11 bases. The germline V gene encodes CDR1 SQVTM and CDR2 ANQGSEA. The CDR3 extends over 17 amino acids. V was pared by 6 bases and J by 0 bases, with 10 bases of the junction left unmatched.

The chain has TRBV5-1 and TRBJ2-3, with 11 bases aligning to TRBD2. J was trimmed by 2 bases and V by 2 bases; bases with no gene match: 1. The CDR3 runs 15 residues. Looked up from germline, CDR1 is SGHRS and CDR2 is YFSETQ. CDR3 region: CASSLLAGDTDTQYF. As DNA, the CDR3 is TGCGCCAGCAGCTTACTAGCGGGAGACACAGATACGCAGTATTTT.

This clone was counted only a few times. This chain joins TRBV10-1 and TRBJ2-3, with 11 bases aligning to TRBD2. The CDR3 is made up of 16 amino acids. V trimming: 4 bases; J trimming: 4 bases; junction bases outside the gene matches: 7. Looked up from germline, CDR1 is WNHNN and CDR2 is SYGVQD (reference sequence). CDR3 region: CASSGGTSGKADTQYF. In DNA form, the CDR3 reads TGCGCCAGCAGTGGCGGGACTAGCGGAAAGGCAGATACGCAGTATTTT.

J is TRBJ2-3 and V is TRBV5-1, with 8 bases aligning to TRBD2. Germline trimming cut 0 bases from V and 2 bases from J; bases unmatched to any gene: 5. This CDR3 is 16 amino acids long. The germline V gene encodes CDR1 SGHRS and CDR2 YFSETQ. CDR3 loop: CASSLGQAGDTDTQYF. The DNA of the CDR3 is TGCGCCAGCAGCTTGGGACAAGCGGGAGACACAGATACGCAGTATTTT.

Here the CDR3 DNA reads TGTGCCAGCAGTGACGAAAGGGGAGAGAATGAGCAGTTCTTC. This encodes CASSDERGENEQFF. The rearrangement joins TRBV25-1 to TRBJ2-1, with D possibly being TRBD1 or TRBD2 (5 bases each). V was cut by 3 bases and J by 7 bases, with 13 bases left in between. Germline CDR1 and CDR2: MGHDK and SYGVNS. This CDR3 spans 14 amino acids.

This clone has just one count. The chain has TRBV18 and TRBJ2-5; 9 nucleotides line up with TRBD1. Germline CDR1 is KGHSH and CDR2 is LQKENI. This CDR3 contains 15 residues. The junction had 4 bases not matched to a gene; V was cut back by 3 bases and J by 2 bases. CDR3 DNA sequence: TGTGCCAGCTCACCCCAGACAGGGGGTCAAGAGACCCAGTACTTC. It yields the protein CASSPQTGGQETQYF.

The chain combines TRBV5-4 with TRBJ2-7, with TRBD2 matching 8 bases. Germline trimming cut 4 bases from V and 0 bases from J; bases unmatched to any gene: 9. The CDR3 sequence is 16 residues long. CDR1 is SGHNT and CDR2 is YYREEE in the germline V gene (reference sequence). The CDR3 DNA sequence: TGTGCCAGCAGCCTCGAACTAGCGGAAAGCTCCTACGAGCAGTACTTC. Its translation: CASSLELAESSYEQYF. The variable domain in full, completed from reference TRBV5-4 and TRBJ2-7, reads ETGVTQSPTHLIKTRGQQVTLRCSSQSGHNTVSWYQQALGQGPQFIFQYYREEENGRGNFPPRFSGLQFPNYSSELNVNALELDDSALYLCASSLELAESSYEQYFGPGTRLTVT.

This rearrangement joins TRBV29-1 to TRBJ2-1, with D possibly called TRBD1 or TRBD2 (5 bases each). Between the trimmed V and J ends, which lost 4 bases and 6 bases, there was a span of 13 bases. Germline values: CDR1 SQVTM, CDR2 ANQGSEA. The CDR3 length is 13 residues. CDR3 coding DNA: TGCAGCGTTGGGGGCGGGTCTTTCAATGAGCAGTTCTTC. Encoded protein: CSVGGGSFNEQFF.

This chain connects TRBV19 to TRBJ2-1; 7 nucleotides align to TRBD2. From germline, CDR1 is LNHDA and CDR2 SQIVND (reference sequence). The trim removed 4 bases at V and 7 bases at J, leaving 4 bases unmatched. This CDR3 is built from 13 residues. CDR3 sequence: CASSSLAANEQFF. CDR3 sequence (DNA): TGTGCCAGTAGTAGTCTAGCGGCTAATGAGCAGTTCTTC.

The chain combines TRBV25-1 with TRBJ2-2; 7 bases agree with TRBD1. The CDR3 loop spans 13 amino acids. V lost 6 bases and J lost 6; bases outside the gene matches: 4. Per germline, CDR1 MGHDK and CDR2 SYGVNS. As DNA, the CDR3 is TGTGCCAGCAGCGACACAGGGGCCGGGGAGCTGTTTTTT. Its translation is CASSDTGAGELFF. The variable domain in full, with the rest retrieved from reference TRBV25-1 and TRBJ2-2, is EADIYQTPRYLVIGTGKKITLECSQTMGHDKMYWYQQDPGMELHLIHYSYGVNSTEKGDLSSESTVSRIRTEHFPLTLESARPSHTSQYLCASSDTGAGELFFGEGSRLTVL.

The chain recombines TRBV28 with TRBJ2-3; D is ambiguous. This CDR3 comprises 12 residues. Germline V gene data show CDR1 as MDHEN and CDR2 as SYDVKM. V was shortened by 5 bases and J by 6 bases, with 9 bases between the two germline ends. CDR3 nucleotides: TGTGCCAGCAGTCCCCAGGTGGATACGCAGTATTTT. Its translation is CASSPQVDTQYF.

The J gene is TRBJ2-7, the V gene TRBV6-1; D not certain. The V and J ends lost 5 bases and 1 base respectively, with 3 bases between them. From germline, CDR1 is MNHNS and CDR2 SASEGT. The CDR3 sequence is 11 residues long. The CDR3 here is CASSTSYEQYF. The CDR3 DNA is TGTGCCAGCAGTACTTCCTACGAGCAGTACTTC.

This chain joins TRBV5-4 and TRBJ2-5, with 8 bases fitting TRBD2. Per germline, CDR1 SGHNT and CDR2 YYREEE (reference sequence). V trimming: 7 bases; J trimming: 5 bases; junction bases outside the gene matches: 10. The CDR3 runs 14 residues. Here the CDR3 reads CASREGGLGETQYF. CDR3 nucleotides: TGTGCCAGCCGGGAGGGGGGTCTGGGGGAGACCCAGTACTTC. Combining the CDR3 with reference TRBV5-4 and TRBJ2-5 gives the whole variable domain ETGVTQSPTHLIKTRGQQVTLRCSSQSGHNTVSWYQQALGQGPQFIFQYYREEENGRGNFPPRFSGLQFPNYSSELNVNALELDDSALYLCASREGGLGETQYFGPGTRLLVL.

The chain has TRBV20-1 and TRBJ2-2; D call uncertain. Trimming left V 2 bases short and J 13 bases short, with 11 bases between. This CDR3 spans 11 amino acids. The V gene's germline CDR1 is DFQATT and CDR2 SNEGSKA (reference sequence). The CDR3 spells CSARNPKALFF. As DNA, the CDR3 is TGCAGTGCTAGAAACCCAAAGGCGCTGTTTTTT.

J is TRBJ2-3 and V is TRBV11-2; TRBD2 matches at 10 bases. J was trimmed by 6 bases and V by 2 bases; bases with no gene match: 5. The CDR3 has 15 amino acids. Germline-derived CDR1 and CDR2 are SGHAT and FQNNGV. In nucleotides, the CDR3 is TGTGCCAGCAGCTTAACCCCAGCGGGAGGGGATACGCAGTATTTT. This codes for CASSLTPAGGDTQYF.

This clone was seen just once. The V call is TRBV6-5, the J call TRBJ2-1; TRBD2 agrees at 12 bases. In germline, CDR1 is MNHEY, CDR2 SVGAGI. The trim removed 7 bases at V and 10 bases at J, leaving 11 bases unmatched. This CDR3 comprises 15 residues. The DNA for the CDR3 is TGTGCCAGCACCCAACTAGCGGGAGGAGTGGGGGAGCAGTTCTTC. It specifies CASTQLAGGVGEQFF.

The chain carries TRBV27 and TRBJ2-1; TRBD2 aligns across 11 bases. The trim removed 4 bases at V and 8 bases at J, leaving 13 bases unmatched. The CDR3 covers 17 residues. CDR1 and CDR2 (germline): MNHEY, SMNVEV (reference sequence). This CDR3 is CASSSRQTSGIRDEQFF. CDR3 DNA sequence: TGTGCCAGCAGTTCCCGCCAGACTAGCGGGATACGGGATGAGCAGTTCTTC.

The chain couples TRBV29-1 to TRBJ2-1; 9 nucleotides agree with TRBD2. Trimming removed 3 bases from V and 4 bases from J; junction bases left unmatched: 10. The CDR3 runs to 16 residues. Looked up from germline, CDR1 is SQVTM and CDR2 is ANQGSEA. The CDR3 DNA reads TGCAGCGTTGAGGTGCCGGCGGGAGGGTTGTACAATGAGCAGTTCTTC. This translates into CSVEVPAGGLYNEQFF.

The chain joins TRBV5-1 to TRBJ1-5; D may be TRBD1 (5 bases). This CDR3 comprises 13 residues. Per germline, CDR1 SGHRS and CDR2 YFSETQ. Trimming stripped 5 bases from V and 5 bases from J, with 11 bases between. CDR3 sequence reads: CASRGQDDQPQHF. In DNA form, the CDR3 reads TGCGCCAGCAGGGGGCAGGACGATCAGCCCCAGCATTTT.

The chain carries TRBV11-2 and TRBJ2-3; D remains unclear. Trimming took 1 base from V and 4 from J, leaving 15 bases between them. This CDR3 comprises 16 residues. CDR1 is SGHAT, CDR2 FQNNGV, per germline. For the CDR3, the DNA is TGTGCCAGCAGCTTAGCCGGACCCCTGAAAGCAGATACGCAGTATTTT. Its protein product is CASSLAGPLKADTQYF.

The sample holds many counts of this clone. The chain carries TRBV30 and TRBJ2-2; TRBD2 aligns across 8 bases. This CDR3 contains 15 residues. The germline CDR1 and CDR2 sequences are GTSNPN and SVGIG (reference sequence). The V gene end was trimmed by 4 bases and the J gene end by 4 bases; junction bases not matched to a gene: 8. The CDR3 coding sequence is TGTGCCTGGAAATCAAAGCGGGAGTCCACCGGGGAGCTGTTTTTT. This codes for CAWKSKRESTGELFF.

This sequence joins TRBV6-6 and TRBJ1-5, with 10 bases that match TRBD1. Per germline, CDR1 MNHNY and CDR2 SVGAGI (reference sequence). CDR3 length: 15 residues. With V trimmed by 5 bases and J by 3 bases, 4 bases remained unmatched. Written as DNA, the CDR3 is TGTGCCAGCAGTACCGGGACAGGGGACAATCAGCCCCAGCATTTT. Encoded protein: CASSTGTGDNQPQHF.

The gene calls are TRBV7-3 and TRBJ2-1, with no clear D. The germline gives CDR1 SGHTA, CDR2 FQGTGA. V lost 1 base and J 4 bases, leaving 5 bases between the germline ends. The CDR3 length is 13 residues. The CDR3 DNA reads TGTGCCAGCAGCTTAATCAGTTACAATGAGCAGTTCTTC. Translation gives CASSLISYNEQFF. The full variable domain, in which reference TRBV7-3 and TRBJ2-1 provide the parts outside the CDR3, is GAGVSQTPSNKVTEKGKYVELRCDPISGHTALYWYRQSLGQGPEFLIYFQGTGAADDSGLPNDRFFAVRPEGSVSTLKIQRTERGDSAVYLCASSLISYNEQFFGPGTRLTVL.

The genes are TRBV11-3 and TRBJ2-2; D ambiguous. Germline lookup yields CDR1 SGHNT and CDR2 YENEEA. V was clipped by 0 bases and J by 2 bases, with 4 bases between them. The CDR3 covers 14 residues. The CDR3 region has the DNA TGTGCCAGCAGCTTAGATCGTAACACCGGGGAGCTGTTTTTT. Protein: CASSLDRNTGELFF.